This is a list of T cell receptor beta chains from one sample in a study of Ad26.COV2.S vaccination and SARS-CoV-2 variants. Sequencing used immunoSEQ multiplex PCR; TCRdb keeps in-frame clones, though not all of them. The repertoire holds roughly 410,000 clones, with under 90% as singletons. Sample: peripheral blood, taken in a trial of Ad26.COV2.S vaccine versus placebo. These TCRs come from a person between 18 and 65 years old who received the Ad26.COV2.S COVID-19 vaccine or a placebo. The CDR3 runs from the conserved cysteine through the conserved F or W.

TRBV18,TRBJ1-5,CASSPGATHQPQHF
TRBV6-2/TRBV6-3,TRBJ1-6,CASSRGSSYNSPLHF
TRBV4-1,TRBJ2-1,CASSQLGLAGPMSGQFF
TRBV15,TRBJ1-6,CATSRDGTGGSPLHF
TRBV4-1,TRBJ2-1,CASSQVGLADEQFF
TRBV12-3/TRBV12-4,TRBJ2-1,CASSFFGNEQFF
TRBV5-1,TRBJ2-3,CASSSWTGGGTDTQYF
TRBV3-1/TRBV3-2,TRBJ1-2,CASRGEWEHYGYTF
TRBV7-3,TRBJ2-3,CASSSPGTQYF
TRBV7-3,TRBJ2-1,CASSLSPLAAPRLNEQFF
TRBV12-5,TRBJ2-1,CASGLVFWTSGGYNEQFF
TRBV24-1,TRBJ1-5,CATILGPERSVRRQPQHF
TRBV2,TRBJ1-6,CAGTKMGNSPLHF
TRBV30,TRBJ2-3,CAWSPGTDTQYF
TRBV16,TRBJ1-1,CASSQLTTNTEAFF
TRBV19,TRBJ2-7,CASSTGPNYEQYF
TRBV7-2,TRBJ1-1,CASSHSRGGGNTEAFF
TRBV5-5,TRBJ1-1,CASSWTREAFF
TRBV18,TRBJ2-5,CASSPPGLAAYQETQYF
TRBV4-1,TRBJ2-3,CASSLGLTDTQYF
TRBV21-1,TRBJ2-3,CASSKNCWVDTQYF
TRBV19,TRBJ2-1,CASSRVEGAYNEQFF
TRBV27,TRBJ1-2,CASSPSWVGQRGYTF
TRBV9,TRBJ2-1,CASSIIAGGYNEQFF
TRBV5-6,TRBJ2-7,CASSLVASYEQYF
TRBV3-1/TRBV3-2,TRBJ1-4,CASSHPPATNEKLFF
TRBV7-2,TRBJ2-7,CASSPRAGQLYEQYF
TRBV28,TRBJ2-3,CASSSLNQGADTQYF
TRBV4-2,TRBJ2-5,CASSQDRDTQETQYF
TRBV7-2,TRBJ2-5,CASSLNYQRGAGTQYF
TRBV10-1,TRBJ2-1,CASSDSFGVATEQFF
TRBV19,TRBJ1-2,CASSYRRHYGYTF